This T cell receptor beta chain was captured by sequencing in a study of T cell responses to AZD1222 COVID-19 vaccine. Turning to the study itself: Some second doses came at about 4 weeks and others at about 12 weeks; these were pooled.

Only in-frame clones appear in the TCRdb table, and some are missing; sequencing was by immunoSEQ multiplex PCR. This table holds fewer than 150,000 clones, 80% to 95% found once. The sequence came from an adult in good health. This specimen consisted of peripheral blood, obtained on day 0 of AZD1222 vaccination.

The CDR3 here is CASSRRTGVQYEQFF. The CDR3 nucleotides read TGTGCCAGCAGCCGAAGGACAGGGGTTCAGTATGAGCAGTTCTTC. The chain joins TRBV27 to TRBJ2-1; 9 bases are shared with TRBD1. Germline V gene sequence: CDR1 MNHEY, CDR2 SMNVEV (reference sequence). V lost 6 bases to trimming and J lost 8 bases; unmatched junction nucleotides: 11. The length of the CDR3 is 15 residues.